This passage covers 17 T cell receptor beta chains from one sample sequenced in a study of beta chain features in type 1 diabetes. Study observations and caveats: Type 1 diabetes patients had moderately but significantly shorter TCRB CDR3s in all four CD4+ subsets.

The study reverse transcribed the entire isolated RNA, so it sequenced expressed TCRB transcripts. Produced via immunoSEQ multiplex PCR; TCRdb's table is partial and in-frame only. The table lists 150,000 to 200,000 clones, over 6% of them singletons. Their antigens remain unidentified. Source material: central memory CD4+ T cells from blood. Receptors were obtained from a man aged 18 to 35 with type 1 diabetes.

This clone was observed a handful of times. The rearrangement joins TRBV19 to TRBJ1-3; 10 nucleotides align to TRBD1. The CDR3 is 16 residues long. J lost 4 bases, V lost 6 bases, and 9 bases had no gene match. Germline CDR1 is LNHDA and CDR2 is SQIVND (reference sequence). The CDR3 sequence: CASSPYGTGAGNTIYF. The CDR3 nucleotides are TGTGCCAGTAGCCCTTACGGGACAGGGGCCGGAAACACCATATATTTT.

This clone appeared a few times. This chain links TRBV30 with TRBJ1-5, with D possibly being TRBD1 (6 bases). The CDR3 is made up of 16 amino acids. Germline V lookup: CDR1 GTSNPN, CDR2 SVGIG (reference sequence). V was pared by 2 bases and J by 0 bases, with 14 bases between. The DNA of the CDR3 is TGTGCCTGGAGTATCAGGGGATTTTATAGCAATCAGCCCCAGCATTTT. Translating gives CAWSIRGFYSNQPQHF. The whole variable domain, filled in from reference TRBV30 and TRBJ1-5, reads SQTIHQWPATLVQPVGSPLSLECTVEGTSNPNLYWYRQAAGRGLQLLFYSVGIGQISSEVPQNLSASRPQDRQFILSSKKLLLSDSGFYLCAWSIRGFYSNQPQHFGDGTRLSIL.

This chain links TRBV30 with TRBJ1-2; D perhaps matches TRBD1 (5 bases). Trimming took off 2 bases at V and 8 bases at J, with 12 bases between the two ends. Germline V gene sequence: CDR1 GTSNPN, CDR2 SVGIG (reference sequence). CDR3 size: 12 residues. The CDR3 protein is CAWSSQAVGYTF. For the CDR3, the DNA is TGTGCCTGGAGTTCACAGGCCGTCGGCTACACCTTC. Using reference TRBV30 and TRBJ1-2 for the parts outside the CDR3, the full variable domain is SQTIHQWPATLVQPVGSPLSLECTVEGTSNPNLYWYRQAAGRGLQLLFYSVGIGQISSEVPQNLSASRPQDRQFILSSKKLLLSDSGFYLCAWSSQAVGYTFGSGTRLTVV.

The CDR3 bases are TGTGCCAGCAGCAACCGACAGGGCTACTCCTCTGGGGCCAACGTCCTGACTTTC. Its protein is CASSNRQGYSSGANVLTF. The rearrangement links TRBV11-2 to TRBJ2-6; 7 bases are shared with TRBD1. V lost 5 bases, J lost 0 bases, and 10 bases stayed unmatched. Germline V gene sequence: CDR1 SGHAT, CDR2 FQNNGV. The CDR3 runs to 18 residues.

This clone was seen ten or more times. The chain joins TRBV2 to TRBJ2-7; 7 nucleotides agree with TRBD1. The germline CDR1 and CDR2 sequences are SNHLY and FYNNEI. V was clipped by 4 bases and J by 7 bases; unmatched bases: 13. The CDR3 length is 15 residues. The chain's CDR3 is CASSGKGDSGKEQYF. The CDR3 region has the DNA TGTGCCAGCAGTGGAAAAGGGGACAGTGGTAAGGAGCAGTACTTC.

The V and J genes are TRBV11-2 and TRBJ2-3, with 8 bases aligning to TRBD2. Per the germline V gene, CDR1 is SGHAT and CDR2 is FQNNGV. The CDR3 contains 15 residues. V gave up 3 bases and J gave up 4 bases; unmatched junction bases: 6. The DNA for the CDR3 is TGTGCCAGCAGCTTGGCGGGGGGCCGGGCAGATACGCAGTATTTT. Its protein product is CASSLAGGRADTQYF.

The chain combines TRBV7-2 with TRBJ1-5; a possible D gene is TRBD1 (6 bases). The length of the CDR3 is 14 residues. Germline assignment: CDR1 SGHTA and CDR2 FQGNSA. V lost 3 bases, J lost 7 bases, and 13 bases lay in between. The CDR3 nucleotides read TGTGCCAGCAGCTTCGCAGGGGCCGGACAGCCCCAGCATTTT. It is translated as CASSFAGAGQPQHF. The complete variable domain, with remaining parts taken from reference TRBV7-2 and TRBJ1-5, reads GAGVSQSPSNKVTEKGKDVELRCDPISGHTALYWYRQSLGQGLEFLIYFQGNSAPDKSGLPSDRFSAERTGGSVSTLTIQRTQQEDSAVYLCASSFAGAGQPQHFGDGTRLSIL.

This clone was detected a few times. The rearrangement links TRBV30 to TRBJ1-5; 8 nucleotides match TRBD1. Germline CDR1 reads GTSNPN; CDR2 reads SVGIG (reference sequence). The CDR3 is 13 amino acids. Trimming at V came to 1 base and at J to 11 bases, leaving 7 bases not matched to a gene. This CDR3 reads CAWSGTGRTAQHF. Here the CDR3 DNA reads TGTGCCTGGAGTGGGACAGGGAGGACAGCCCAGCATTTT.

This clone was observed a handful of times. V and J are TRBV5-1 and TRBJ1-1; D ambiguous. This CDR3 region has 13 residues. Trimming cost V 1 base and J 1 base, with 5 bases left between them. The V gene's germline CDR1 is SGHRS and CDR2 YFSETQ. CDR3 sequence: CASSLNKNTEAFF. For the CDR3, the DNA is TGCGCCAGCAGCTTGAATAAGAACACTGAAGCTTTCTTT.

In the case of this clone: Its ends do not fully match the called genes, so a read error is possible. The V gene is TRBV27, the J gene TRBJ1-3, with D maybe TRBD1 (5 bases). Germline assignment: CDR1 MNHEY and CDR2 SMNVEV (reference sequence). This CDR3 comprises 12 residues. The CDR3 coding sequence is TGTGCCAGCATCGGAAGGGGAATCACCATATATTTT. As protein: CASIGRGITIYF.

This chain uses TRBV6-5 with TRBJ1-2; D possibly corresponds to TRBD1 (5 bases). There are 13 residues in the CDR3. V was shortened by 0 bases and J by 8 bases, with 10 bases between the two germline ends. The germline V gene encodes CDR1 MNHEY and CDR2 SVGAGI. The CDR3 is CASSYSGQDGYTF. The CDR3 nucleotides are TGTGCCAGCAGTTACTCGGGGCAGGACGGCTACACCTTC.

This chain connects TRBV10-3 to TRBJ2-1; possibly TRBD2 for D (5 bases). From germline, CDR1 is ENHRY and CDR2 SYGVKD. Trimming took off 8 bases at V and 12 bases at J, with 26 bases between the two ends. This CDR3 has 15 residues. CDR3: CAIGDAGKWFSVQFF. DNA of the CDR3: TGTGCCATCGGGGATGCGGGCAAGTGGTTTAGTGTGCAGTTCTTC.

The chain is built from TRBV10-3 and TRBJ1-2; 7 bases fit TRBD1. V lost 4 bases and J lost 8; bases outside the gene matches: 13. The length of the CDR3 is 15 residues. From germline, CDR1 is ENHRY and CDR2 SYGVKD. CDR3 residues: CAISVSRQGLKGYTF. The DNA for the CDR3 is TGTGCCATCAGTGTATCTAGACAGGGCCTAAAGGGCTACACCTTC.

The CDR3 region is CASSVIAKNIQYF. In nucleotides, the CDR3 is TGTGCCAGCAGTGTAATAGCCAAAAACATTCAGTACTTC. The rearrangement uses TRBV28 and TRBJ2-4; D is undetermined. The CDR3 covers 13 residues. With 5 bases removed from V and 0 bases from J, the gap between germline ends came to 5 bases. Germline V gene data show CDR1 as MDHEN and CDR2 as SYDVKM.

This chain connects TRBV19 to TRBJ2-2; D may be TRBD2 (5 bases). The CDR3 sequence is 13 residues long. CDR1 is LNHDA, CDR2 SQIVND, per germline (reference sequence). The ends were cut back, 6 bases at V and 7 bases at J, with 12 bases in the middle. The CDR3 region has the DNA TGTGCCAGTAGCCTGGAGGCGAGCGGGGAGCTGTTTTTT. The encoded protein is CASSLEASGELFF.

The table lists this clone with a few counts. The chain recombines TRBV30 with TRBJ1-2; 7 positions agree with TRBD1. The CDR3 is 16 residues long. The germline gives CDR1 GTSNPN, CDR2 SVGIG (reference sequence). V lost 0 bases to trimming and J lost 3 bases; unmatched junction nucleotides: 10. CDR3 residues: CAWSVLGQARDYGYTF. The DNA of the CDR3 is TGTGCCTGGAGTGTTCTCGGACAGGCCCGGGACTATGGCTACACCTTC.

The CDR3 region has the DNA TGCGCCAGCAGCTTGACGAGGGGGACTAATGAAAAACTGTTTTTT. Translated, it gives CASSLTRGTNEKLFF. The chain joins TRBV5-1 to TRBJ1-4; tentative D call: TRBD1 (6 bases). The CDR3 loop spans 15 amino acids. Germline V gene lookup returns CDR1 SGHRS and CDR2 YFSETQ. Trimming took off 1 base at V and 2 bases at J, with 9 bases between the two ends.